The TCR beta chain described here comes from a study of T cells in women clearing cervical HPV infection. The wider study: Donors had HPV16-related CIN3 or worse; 2 had invasive cancer.

Method: immunoSEQ multiplex PCR; TCRdb's copy keeps in-frame clones and lacks some. The sample includes about 40,000 clones. Notes on this clone: The read falls 3 residues short of the CDR3 end, and the missing part is taken from the germline J gene.

The CDR3 sequence is 12 residues long. Between the trimmed V and J ends, which lost 1 base and 4 bases, there was a span of 4 bases. The germline gives CDR1 KGHSH, CDR2 LQKENI. The sequence was obtained from a woman aged 18-70 years with a cervical HPV16 infection that either progressed to CIN3+ or cleared (not recorded which). The rearrangement uses TRBV18 and TRBJ2-5, with D uncertain. Sequencing was carried out using blood buffy coat. The sequenced part of the CDR3 DNA is TGTGCCAGCTCACCACGAGGAGAGACC. This gives the protein CASSPRGET. The full CDR3 protein reads CASSPRGETQYF. Looking up the rest from reference TRBV18 and TRBJ2-5 gives the full variable domain: NAGVMQNPRHLVRRRGQEARLRCSPMKGHSHVYWYRQLPEEGLKFMVYLQKENIIDESGMPKERFSAEFPKEGPSILRIQQVVRGDSAAYFCASSPRGETQYFGPGTRLLVL.